Listed here are 21 T cell receptor beta chains from one sample, sequenced in a study of identical twins. From the 5' RACE reads, TCRdb called clonotypes with MiXCR, one entry per CDR3 protein. The repertoire holds 700,000 to 950,000 distinct CDR3 sequences, over 9% seen once, with 1.5% to 2% in the top ten. This same sample was also taken into another study, of yellow fever vaccine responses in identical twins.

The sequencing sample was made of PBMCs. The receptors originated from a woman aged 18 to 35 in good health.

This chain joins TRBV3-1 and TRBJ2-2; a possible D gene is TRBD2 (6 bases). V shed 4 bases and J shed 0 bases, with 15 bases lying between them. The CDR3 has 17 residues. The germline CDR1 and CDR2 sequences are LGHDT and YNNKEL (reference sequence). The CDR3 nucleotides are TGTGCCAGCAGCCGACCGGGACTCATAACGAACACCGGGGAGCTGTTTTTT. As protein: CASSRPGLITNTGELFF.

CDR3 nucleotides: TGTGCCAGCAGCCGGGATCGGTATGGCTACACCTTC. This sequence encodes CASSRDRYGYTF. The chain uses TRBV7-9 and TRBJ1-2, with no clear D. The V end was cut by 5 bases, the J end by 5 bases, with 9 bases between. Germline V gene sequence: CDR1 SEHNR, CDR2 FQNEAQ (reference sequence). The CDR3 totals 12 residues. Full variable domain (rest looked up from reference TRBV7-9 and TRBJ1-2): DTGVSQNPRHKITKRGQNVTFRCDPISEHNRLYWYRQTLGQGPEFLTYFQNEAQLEKSRLLSDRFSAERPKGSFSTLEIQRTEQGDSAMYLCASSRDRYGYTFGSGTRLTVV.

This clonotype has more than one count but fewer than ten. The chain uses TRBV3-1 and TRBJ2-1; perhaps TRBD1 as D (6 bases). V gave up 7 bases and J gave up 2 bases, with 15 bases separating them. CDR3 size: 15 residues. CDR1 LGHDT and CDR2 YNNKEL come from the germline V gene (reference sequence). The CDR3 region is CASTPGERTYNEQFF. The CDR3 region has the DNA TGTGCCAGCACTCCAGGGGAGCGGACCTACAATGAGCAGTTCTTC.

As for this clonotype: One end of the junction is discordant with germline, which a read error may explain. The CDR3: CACSLRDSSGANVLTF. Written as DNA, the CDR3 is TGCGCCTGCAGTCTACGGGACAGCTCTGGGGCCAACGTCCTGACTTTC. The rearrangement links TRBV4-1 to TRBJ2-6; 7 bases agree with TRBD1. The CDR3 loop spans 16 amino acids. Looked up from germline, CDR1 is MGHRA and CDR2 is YSYEKL.

This clonotype was seen repeatedly, ten times or more. The rearrangement joins TRBV7-9 to TRBJ2-3; no definite D call. The V gene lost 5 bases and the J gene lost 3 bases, with 15 bases spanning the gap. Per germline, CDR1 SEHNR and CDR2 FQNEAQ (reference sequence). CDR3 size: 15 residues. CDR3 region: CASSPRRTGTDTQYF. The CDR3 nucleotides read TGTGCCAGCAGCCCCCGAAGGACCGGGACAGATACGCAGTATTTT.

This clonotype was found a few times. The chain links TRBV12-3 or TRBV12-4 to TRBJ2-1; D remains ambiguous. The CDR3 runs 14 residues. V lost 6 bases to trimming and J lost 6 bases, with 15 bases between them. The CDR3 sequence: CASSPPGPTNEQFF. For the CDR3, the DNA is TGTGCCAGCAGCCCACCGGGCCCCACCAATGAGCAGTTCTTC.

This clonotype was counted many times. The gene calls are TRBV29-1 and TRBJ2-3; 10 bases are shared with TRBD2. CDR3 length equals 13 residues. V shed 7 bases and J 5 bases; nucleotides not matched to a gene: 6. CDR1 SQVTM and CDR2 ANQGSEA come from the germline V gene. Here the CDR3 reads CSGRASGGDTQYF. The CDR3 DNA reads TGCAGCGGAAGAGCTAGCGGGGGAGATACGCAGTATTTT.

The CDR3 loop is CASSQDFNLGELFF. The CDR3 DNA sequence: TGTGCCAGCAGCCAAGATTTTAATCTGGGGGAGCTGTTTTTT. The chain is built from TRBV14 and TRBJ2-2, with D unclear. Germline V gives CDR1 SGHDN, CDR2 FVKESK. Trimming stripped 0 bases from V and 8 bases from J, with 10 bases between. The CDR3 has 14 amino acids. Full variable domain (outside the CDR3, taken from reference TRBV14 and TRBJ2-2): EAGVTQFPSHSVIEKGQTVTLRCDPISGHDNLYWYRRVMGKEIKFLLHFVKESKQDESGMPNNRFLAERTGGTYSTLKVQPAELEDSGVYFCASSQDFNLGELFFGEGSRLTVL.

The chain links TRBV2 to TRBJ2-4; D remains ambiguous. Germline V CDR1 and CDR2: SNHLY, FYNNEI. V was shortened by 1 base and J by 0 bases, with 4 bases between the two germline ends. The CDR3 is made up of 14 amino acids. CDR3 in amino acids: CASSEVLAKNIQYF. Written as DNA, the CDR3 is TGTGCCAGCAGTGAAGTCCTAGCCAAAAACATTCAGTACTTC.

The chain carries TRBV20-1 and TRBJ2-3; the match to TRBD2 covers 7 bases. The CDR3 extends over 14 amino acids. Germline CDR1 reads DFQATT; CDR2 reads SNEGSKA (reference sequence). Trimming cost V 3 bases and J 6 bases; bases outside gene matches: 9. The CDR3 loop reads CSASDQRRGDTQYF. The CDR3, as DNA: TGCAGTGCTAGTGACCAGCGGCGGGGGGATACGCAGTATTTT.

This chain connects TRBV12-3 or TRBV12-4 to TRBJ1-1; D is unclear. Trimming removed 3 bases at V and 1 base at J, with 15 bases between. The CDR3 covers 16 residues. The CDR3 region has the DNA TGTGCCAGCAGTTTTCGGCAGTACTCTGAGAACACTGAAGCTTTCTTT. This encodes CASSFRQYSENTEAFF.

The gene calls are TRBV6-1 and TRBJ2-7; possible D gene TRBD1, 6 bases. The CDR3 sequence is 14 residues long. CDR1 is MNHNS, CDR2 SASEGT, per germline. The V end was cut by 6 bases, the J end by 3 bases, with 15 bases between. CDR3 nucleotides: TGTGCCAGCAGCCAGGGGCGGAGAGACTACGAGCAGTACTTC. This translates into CASSQGRRDYEQYF.

This clonotype appeared a few times. The chain is built from TRBV3-1 and TRBJ2-3, with TRBD2 matching 12 bases. Germline V gene lookup returns CDR1 LGHDT and CDR2 YNNKEL (reference sequence). The CDR3 runs 15 residues. V gave up 6 bases and J gave up 4 bases; unmatched junction bases: 5. The CDR3 region has the DNA TGTGCCAGCAGGGATCGACTAGCGGGAGCAGATACGCAGTATTTT. Its protein is CASRDRLAGADTQYF.

This clonotype appeared a few times. This chain links TRBV12-3 or TRBV12-4 with TRBJ2-3; D unresolved. V lost 6 bases and J lost 1, with 11 bases in between. The CDR3 is 14 residues long. CDR3: CASRRSIGTDTQYF. The DNA for the CDR3 is TGTGCCAGCAGACGATCCATAGGCACAGATACGCAGTATTTT.

This clonotype was counted a few times. The rearrangement uses TRBV4-1 and TRBJ2-7; 7 bases line up with TRBD1. CDR1 and CDR2 (germline): MGHRA, YSYEKL. CDR3 length: 15 amino acids. V was clipped by 0 bases and J by 7 bases; unmatched bases: 9. The CDR3 coding sequence is TGCGCCAGCAGCCAAGATCCAGGGGGTCTAGGAGAGCAGTACTTC. As protein: CASSQDPGGLGEQYF.

The rearrangement links TRBV4-2 to TRBJ2-1, with 7 bases aligning to TRBD1. The germline V gene encodes CDR1 LGHNA and CDR2 YNFKEQ. V dropped 0 bases and J dropped 7; count of bases not matched to a gene: 9. This CDR3 is 16 amino acids long. Written as DNA, the CDR3 is TGTGCCAGCAGCCAAGATCCGCCAGGGGGTGGTAATGAGCAGTTCTTC. Its translation: CASSQDPPGGGNEQFF.

This clonotype was picked up a small number of times. This chain links TRBV3-1 with TRBJ2-7; D possibly matches TRBD1 or TRBD2 (6 bases each). This CDR3 has 16 amino acids. Trimming took off 0 bases at V and 4 bases at J, with 16 bases between the two ends. Per the germline V gene, CDR1 is LGHDT and CDR2 is YNNKEL (reference sequence). CDR3 nucleotide sequence: TGTGCCAGCAGCCAAGACGGAGTTGGGGGGCGGTACGAGCAGTACTTC. Amino acids: CASSQDGVGGRYEQYF.

The V gene is TRBV2, the J gene TRBJ2-1; D tentatively fits TRBD1 or TRBD2 (5 bases each). The CDR3 is 16 amino acids. V dropped 5 bases and J dropped 0 bases, with 14 bases sitting between them. Germline CDR1 SNHLY, CDR2 FYNNEI. The CDR3 region is CASSPGTFSSYNEQFF. The CDR3 nucleotides are TGTGCCAGCAGTCCCGGGACCTTTAGCTCCTACAATGAGCAGTTCTTC.

The chain is built from TRBV15 and TRBJ2-2; perhaps TRBD2 as D (7 bases). This CDR3 region has 16 residues. Germline V gene lookup returns CDR1 LNHNV and CDR2 YYDKDF (reference sequence). Between the trimmed V and J ends, which lost 1 base and 1 base, there was a span of 10 bases. The CDR3 bases are TGTGCCACCAGCAGAGTAAGGGGGGGGAACACCGGGGAGCTGTTTTTT. It is translated as CATSRVRGGNTGELFF.

The V and J genes are TRBV12-3 or TRBV12-4 and TRBJ2-1; TRBD1 might be the D (6 bases). The CDR3 runs 15 residues. Trimming pared 6 bases from V and 7 bases from J, leaving 19 bases between. The CDR3 reads CASSLGGGLQNEQFF. The CDR3, as DNA: TGTGCCAGCAGCCTCGGTGGGGGCTTACAGAATGAGCAGTTCTTC.

This clonotype was counted many times. The chain links TRBV2 to TRBJ2-1, with 9 bases matching TRBD1. CDR3 length equals 15 residues. Per the germline V gene, CDR1 is SNHLY and CDR2 is FYNNEI. V shed 6 bases and J 2 bases; nucleotides not matched to a gene: 5. The CDR3, as DNA: TGTGCCAGCAGCAAACAGGGGGCGACCTACAATGAGCAGTTCTTC. Translation gives CASSKQGATYNEQFF.